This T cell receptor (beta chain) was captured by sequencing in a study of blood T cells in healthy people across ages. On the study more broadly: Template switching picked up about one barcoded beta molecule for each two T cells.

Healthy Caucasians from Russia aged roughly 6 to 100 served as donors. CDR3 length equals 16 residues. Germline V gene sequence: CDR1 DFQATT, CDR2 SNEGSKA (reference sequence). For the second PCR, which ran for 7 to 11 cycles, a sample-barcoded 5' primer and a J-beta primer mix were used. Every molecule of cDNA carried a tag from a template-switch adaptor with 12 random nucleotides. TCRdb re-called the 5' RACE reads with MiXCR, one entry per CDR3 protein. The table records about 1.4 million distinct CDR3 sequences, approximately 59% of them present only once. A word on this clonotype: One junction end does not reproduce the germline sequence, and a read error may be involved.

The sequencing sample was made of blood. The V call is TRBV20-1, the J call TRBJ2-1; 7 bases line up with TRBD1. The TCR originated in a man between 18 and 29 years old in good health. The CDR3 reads CSARAWAGGKNNVQFF. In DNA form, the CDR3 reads TGCAGTGCTAGGGCCTGGGCAGGGGGTAAAAACAATGTGCAGTTCTTC.